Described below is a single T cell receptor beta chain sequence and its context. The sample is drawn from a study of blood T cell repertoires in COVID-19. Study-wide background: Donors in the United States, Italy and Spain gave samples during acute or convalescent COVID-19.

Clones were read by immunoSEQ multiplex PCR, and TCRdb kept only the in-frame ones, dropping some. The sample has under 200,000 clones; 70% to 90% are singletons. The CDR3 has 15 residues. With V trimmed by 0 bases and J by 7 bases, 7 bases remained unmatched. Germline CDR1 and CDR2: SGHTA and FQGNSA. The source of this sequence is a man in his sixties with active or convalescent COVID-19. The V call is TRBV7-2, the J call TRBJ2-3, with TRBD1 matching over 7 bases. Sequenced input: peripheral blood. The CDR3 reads CASSLATIGGHTQYF. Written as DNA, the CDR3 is TGTGCCAGCAGCTTAGCGACCATAGGGGGCCATACGCAGTATTTT.